This T cell receptor beta chain was profiled in a study of shared clonotypes between healthy human individuals. This clone came up a few times. A far larger clone is one base from this, pointing to a likely read error. Trimming took 5 bases from V and 2 from J, leaving 7 bases between them. Germline-derived CDR1 and CDR2 are SEHNR and FQNEAQ (reference sequence). The CDR3 has 12 residues. The protocol was immunoSEQ multiplex PCR, while the TCRdb copy is restricted to in-frame clones and leaves out a portion. The sample includes approximately 940,000 clones, about 80% seen only once; the top ten take about 1.5%.

This clonotype was sampled from a man aged 18 to 35 in good health. V is TRBV7-9 and J is TRBJ2-7, with D uncertain. Sequencing was performed on memory CD4+ T cells sorted from blood. The subset: CD45RA-negative fraction. CDR3 in amino acids: CASSPPAYEQYF. Here the CDR3 DNA reads TGTGCCAGCAGCCCCCCAGCCTACGAGCAGTACTTC.